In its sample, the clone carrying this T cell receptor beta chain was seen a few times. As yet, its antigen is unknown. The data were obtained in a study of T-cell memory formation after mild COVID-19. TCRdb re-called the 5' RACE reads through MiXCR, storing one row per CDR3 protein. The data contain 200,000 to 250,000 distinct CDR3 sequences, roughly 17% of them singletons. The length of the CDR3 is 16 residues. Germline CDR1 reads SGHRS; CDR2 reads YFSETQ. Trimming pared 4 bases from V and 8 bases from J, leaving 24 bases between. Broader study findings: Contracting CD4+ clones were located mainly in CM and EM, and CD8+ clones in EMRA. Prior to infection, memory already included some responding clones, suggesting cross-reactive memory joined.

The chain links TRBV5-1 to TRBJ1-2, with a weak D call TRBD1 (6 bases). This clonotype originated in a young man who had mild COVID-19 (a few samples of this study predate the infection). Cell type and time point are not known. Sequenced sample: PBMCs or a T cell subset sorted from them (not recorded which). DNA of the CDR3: TGCGCCAGCAGCGTATTATCAAACAGGGCTACGGGCGGCTACACCTTC. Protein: CASSVLSNRATGGYTF.